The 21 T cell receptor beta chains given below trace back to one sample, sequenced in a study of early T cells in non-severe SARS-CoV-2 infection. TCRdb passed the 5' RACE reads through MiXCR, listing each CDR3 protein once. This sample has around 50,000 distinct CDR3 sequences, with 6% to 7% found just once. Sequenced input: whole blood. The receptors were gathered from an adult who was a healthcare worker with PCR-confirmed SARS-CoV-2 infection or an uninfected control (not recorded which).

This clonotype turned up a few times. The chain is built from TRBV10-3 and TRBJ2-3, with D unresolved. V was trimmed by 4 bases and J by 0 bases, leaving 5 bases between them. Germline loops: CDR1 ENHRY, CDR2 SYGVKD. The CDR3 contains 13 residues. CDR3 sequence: CAISGGSTDTQYF. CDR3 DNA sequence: TGTGCCATCAGTGGGGGTAGCACAGATACGCAGTATTTT.

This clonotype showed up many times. DNA for the CDR3: TGTGCCAGTAGTCCCCCGGGGCATGGCTACACCTTC. This translates into CASSPPGHGYTF. This chain joins TRBV19 and TRBJ1-2, with a tentative D call TRBD1 (5 bases). Trimming shortened V by 5 bases and J by 6 bases, and 10 bases separated the two germline ends. The CDR3 is made up of 12 amino acids. Per the germline V gene, CDR1 is LNHDA and CDR2 is SQIVND (reference sequence).

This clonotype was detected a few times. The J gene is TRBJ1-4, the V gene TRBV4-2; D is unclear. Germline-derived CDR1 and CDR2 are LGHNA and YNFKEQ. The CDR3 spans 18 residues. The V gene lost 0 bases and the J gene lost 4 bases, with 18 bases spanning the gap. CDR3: CASSQDQIGQLNNEKLFF. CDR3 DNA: TGTGCCAGCAGCCAAGATCAAATAGGGCAGCTAAATAATGAAAAACTGTTTTTT.

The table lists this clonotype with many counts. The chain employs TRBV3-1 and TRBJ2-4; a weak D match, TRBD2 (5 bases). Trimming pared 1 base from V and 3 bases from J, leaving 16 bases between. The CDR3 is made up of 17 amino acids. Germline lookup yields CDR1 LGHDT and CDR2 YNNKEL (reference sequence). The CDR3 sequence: CASSQVSGLGGKNIQYF. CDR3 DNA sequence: TGTGCCAGCAGCCAAGTGTCAGGATTAGGAGGCAAAAACATTCAGTACTTC.

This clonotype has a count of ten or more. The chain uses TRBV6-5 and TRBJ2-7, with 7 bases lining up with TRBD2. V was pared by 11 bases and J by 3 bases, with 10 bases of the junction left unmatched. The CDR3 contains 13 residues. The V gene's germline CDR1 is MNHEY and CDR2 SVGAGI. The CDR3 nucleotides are TGTGCCTGCCGGGCGGGGGTATTCTACGAGCAGTACTTC. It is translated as CACRAGVFYEQYF.

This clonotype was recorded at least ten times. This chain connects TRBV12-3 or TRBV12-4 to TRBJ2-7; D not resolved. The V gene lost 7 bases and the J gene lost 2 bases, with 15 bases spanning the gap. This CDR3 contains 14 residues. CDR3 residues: CASTVAAQAYEQYF. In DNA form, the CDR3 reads TGTGCCAGCACTGTAGCTGCCCAAGCCTACGAGCAGTACTTC.

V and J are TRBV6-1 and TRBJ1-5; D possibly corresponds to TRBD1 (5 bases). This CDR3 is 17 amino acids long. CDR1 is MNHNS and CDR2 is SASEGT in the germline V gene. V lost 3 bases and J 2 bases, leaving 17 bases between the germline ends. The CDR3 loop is CASSDVAGRRGNQPQHF. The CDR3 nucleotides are TGTGCCAGCAGTGATGTCGCAGGGAGGAGAGGCAATCAGCCCCAGCATTTT.

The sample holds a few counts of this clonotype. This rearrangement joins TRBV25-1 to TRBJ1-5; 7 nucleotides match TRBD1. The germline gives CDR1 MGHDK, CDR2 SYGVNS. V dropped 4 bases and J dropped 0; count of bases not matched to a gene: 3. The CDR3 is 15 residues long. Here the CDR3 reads CASSGGQTSNQPQHF. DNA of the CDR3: TGTGCCAGCAGTGGGGGACAGACTAGCAATCAGCCCCAGCATTTT.

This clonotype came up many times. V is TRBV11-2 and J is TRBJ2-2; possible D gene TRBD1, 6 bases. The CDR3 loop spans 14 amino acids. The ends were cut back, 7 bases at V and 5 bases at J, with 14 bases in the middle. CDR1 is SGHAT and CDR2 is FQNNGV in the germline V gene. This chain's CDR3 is CASIRTAGTGELFF. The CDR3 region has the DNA TGTGCCAGCATCCGGACAGCAGGAACCGGGGAGCTGTTTTTT.

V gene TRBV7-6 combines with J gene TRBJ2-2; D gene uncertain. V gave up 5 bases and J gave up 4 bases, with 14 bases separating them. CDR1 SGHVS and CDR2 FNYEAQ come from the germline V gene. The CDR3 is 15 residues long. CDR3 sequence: CASSTHRRRTGELFF. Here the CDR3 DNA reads TGTGCCAGCAGCACGCACCGTCGCCGCACCGGGGAGCTGTTTTTT.

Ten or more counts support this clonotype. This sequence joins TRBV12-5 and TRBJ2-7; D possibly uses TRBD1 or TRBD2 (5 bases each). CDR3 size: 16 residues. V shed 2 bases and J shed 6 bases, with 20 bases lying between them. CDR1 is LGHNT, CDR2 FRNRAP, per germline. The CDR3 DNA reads TGTGCTAGTGGTTTGTCGTCCGGGACCGCATACGGCGAGCAGTACTTC. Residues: CASGLSSGTAYGEQYF.

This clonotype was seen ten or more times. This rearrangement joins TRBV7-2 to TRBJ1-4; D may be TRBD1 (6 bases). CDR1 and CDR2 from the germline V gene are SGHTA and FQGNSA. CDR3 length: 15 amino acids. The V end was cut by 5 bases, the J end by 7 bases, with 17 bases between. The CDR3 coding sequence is TGTGCCAGCAGCCCCAGGACGGGGGCAAGTGAAAAACTGTTTTTT. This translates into CASSPRTGASEKLFF.

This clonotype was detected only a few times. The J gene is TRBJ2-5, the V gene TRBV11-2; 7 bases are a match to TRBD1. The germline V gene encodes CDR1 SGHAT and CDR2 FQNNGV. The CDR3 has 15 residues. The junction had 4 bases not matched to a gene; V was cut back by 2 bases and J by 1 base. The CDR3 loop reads CASSLQGQSQETQYF. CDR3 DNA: TGTGCCAGCAGCTTACAGGGACAGTCCCAAGAGACCCAGTACTTC.

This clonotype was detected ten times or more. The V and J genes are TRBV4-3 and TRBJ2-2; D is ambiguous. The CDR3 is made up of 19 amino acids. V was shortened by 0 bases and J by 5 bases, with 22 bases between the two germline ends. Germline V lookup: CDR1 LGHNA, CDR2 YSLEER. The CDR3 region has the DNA TGCGCCAGCAGCCAAGACGGGCCCGAGGCTATACTTAGAACCGGGGAGCTGTTTTTT. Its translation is CASSQDGPEAILRTGELFF.

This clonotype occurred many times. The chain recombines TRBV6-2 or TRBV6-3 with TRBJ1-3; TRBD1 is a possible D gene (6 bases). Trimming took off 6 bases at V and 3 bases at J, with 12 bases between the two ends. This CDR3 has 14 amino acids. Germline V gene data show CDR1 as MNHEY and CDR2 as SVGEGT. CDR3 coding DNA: TGTGCCAGCAGAATACCAGGGGATGGAAACACCATATATTTT. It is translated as CASRIPGDGNTIYF.

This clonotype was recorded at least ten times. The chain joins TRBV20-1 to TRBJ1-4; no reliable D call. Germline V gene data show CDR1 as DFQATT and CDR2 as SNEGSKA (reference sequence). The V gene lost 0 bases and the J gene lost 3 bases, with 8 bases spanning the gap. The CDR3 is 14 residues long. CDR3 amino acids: CSARDLWANEKLFF. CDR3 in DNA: TGCAGTGCTAGAGATTTATGGGCTAATGAAAAACTGTTTTTT.

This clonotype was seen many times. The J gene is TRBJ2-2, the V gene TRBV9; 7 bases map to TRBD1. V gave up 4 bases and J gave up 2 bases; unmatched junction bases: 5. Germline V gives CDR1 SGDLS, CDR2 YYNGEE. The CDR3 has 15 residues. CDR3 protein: CASSTRDSNTGELFF. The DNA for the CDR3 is TGTGCCAGCAGCACACGGGACAGCAACACCGGGGAGCTGTTTTTT.

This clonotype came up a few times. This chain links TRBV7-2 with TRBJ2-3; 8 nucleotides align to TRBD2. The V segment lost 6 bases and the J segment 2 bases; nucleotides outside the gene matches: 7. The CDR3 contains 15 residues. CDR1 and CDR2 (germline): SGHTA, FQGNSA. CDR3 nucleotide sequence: TGTGCCAGCAGAACCCCGGGACTAGTCACAGATACGCAGTATTTT. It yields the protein CASRTPGLVTDTQYF.

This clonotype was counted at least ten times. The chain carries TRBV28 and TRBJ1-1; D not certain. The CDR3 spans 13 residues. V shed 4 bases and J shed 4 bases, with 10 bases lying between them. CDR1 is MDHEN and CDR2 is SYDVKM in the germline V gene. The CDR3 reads CASSSNVATEAFF. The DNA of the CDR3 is TGTGCCAGCAGTTCCAACGTGGCCACTGAAGCTTTCTTT.

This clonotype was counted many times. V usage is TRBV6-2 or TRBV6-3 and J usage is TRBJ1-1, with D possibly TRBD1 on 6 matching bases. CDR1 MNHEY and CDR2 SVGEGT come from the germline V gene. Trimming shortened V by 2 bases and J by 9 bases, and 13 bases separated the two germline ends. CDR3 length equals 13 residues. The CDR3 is CASSYAGQRKAFF. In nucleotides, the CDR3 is TGTGCCAGCAGTTACGCCGGACAGAGGAAAGCTTTCTTT.

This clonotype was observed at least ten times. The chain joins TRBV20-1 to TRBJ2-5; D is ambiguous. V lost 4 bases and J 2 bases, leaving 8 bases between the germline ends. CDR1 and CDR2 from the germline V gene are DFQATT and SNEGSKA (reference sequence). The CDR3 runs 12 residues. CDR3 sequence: CSANSDQETQYF. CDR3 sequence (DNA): TGCAGTGCTAATTCGGATCAAGAGACCCAGTACTTC.